Shown below are 28 T cell receptor beta chains from a single sample sequenced in a study of shared clonotypes between healthy human individuals. Data came from immunoSEQ multiplex PCR; TCRdb stores just in-frame clones and leaves some out. The sample lists nearly 500,000 clones; 60% to 85% were seen once. Sequencing was performed on PBMCs. The source of these receptors is a woman in her thirties or forties in good health. Some clones in this sample may be carry-over from other donors' samples.

Only a few counts were recorded for this clone. This rearrangement joins TRBV28 to TRBJ1-5; no reliable D call. The CDR3 consists of 13 residues. Germline CDR1 reads MDHEN; CDR2 reads SYDVKM. V was pared by 6 bases and J by 0 bases, with 6 bases between. CDR3 protein: CASRSSSNQPQHF. DNA for the CDR3: TGTGCCAGCAGATCCAGTAGCAATCAGCCCCAGCATTTT.

The chain combines TRBV29-1 with TRBJ2-5; 9 bases match TRBD2. This CDR3 contains 15 residues. Germline V gene sequence: CDR1 SQVTM, CDR2 ANQGSEA. The V and J ends lost 4 bases and 4 bases, in that order; junction bases with no gene match: 10. The CDR3 loop reads CSVVSAGGWGETQYF. The CDR3 DNA sequence: TGCAGCGTTGTGTCGGCGGGAGGGTGGGGAGAGACCCAGTACTTC.

This clone was seen at least ten times. The CDR3 sequence is CASQRGSYEQYF. The CDR3 region has the DNA TGTGCCAGCCAGCGGGGCTCCTACGAGCAGTACTTC. This rearrangement joins TRBV2 to TRBJ2-5; 7 nucleotides agree with TRBD2. The end of the DNA aligns better with TRBJ2-7, so the J call may be wrong. The CDR3 is 12 residues long. Germline V gene lookup returns CDR1 SNHLY and CDR2 FYNNEI.

This clone was picked up one time. The chain employs TRBV18 and TRBJ2-7; perhaps TRBD1 as D (6 bases). Germline CDR1 reads KGHSH; CDR2 reads LQKENI. V was pared by 8 bases and J by 0 bases, with 11 bases between. This CDR3 comprises 13 residues. The CDR3 here is CASKQGDSYEQYF. The CDR3 DNA follows: TGTGCCAGCAAACAGGGAGACTCCTACGAGCAGTACTTC.

In this sample, this clone turned up once. DNA for the CDR3: TGTGCCAGCAGCGATAGGAAGCTCCCCCAAGCAGATGAGCAGTTCTTC. Encoded protein: CASSDRKLPQADEQFF. This sequence joins TRBV5-4 and TRBJ2-1; D is undetermined. The germline V gene encodes CDR1 SGHNT and CDR2 YYREEE (reference sequence). The CDR3 runs to 16 residues. The germline V and J ends were trimmed by 4 bases and 8 bases, with 22 bases remaining between them.

The chain is built from TRBV6-1 and TRBJ2-1; TRBD1 agrees at 7 bases. This CDR3 contains 15 residues. V lost 6 bases and J lost 9; bases outside the gene matches: 14. Germline assignment: CDR1 MNHNS and CDR2 SASEGT. The CDR3 region is CASSLLGQPHGEQFF. The CDR3 bases are TGTGCCAGCAGCCTTCTGGGACAGCCCCACGGTGAGCAGTTCTTC.

The genes are TRBV4-2 and TRBJ2-1; a possible D gene is TRBD2 (6 bases). The ends were cut back, 4 bases at V and 0 bases at J, with 13 bases in the middle. Germline V lookup: CDR1 LGHNA, CDR2 YNFKEQ. This CDR3 is 16 amino acids long. Written as DNA, the CDR3 is TGTGCCAGCAGCCCGGGGGAGCGGAACTCCTACAATGAGCAGTTCTTC. Encoded protein: CASSPGERNSYNEQFF.

There are a few counts of this clone. The gene calls are TRBV27 and TRBJ1-5; D uncertain. Trimming removed 5 bases at V and 4 bases at J, with 15 bases between. This CDR3 spans 15 amino acids. Germline V gene data show CDR1 as MNHEY and CDR2 as SMNVEV (reference sequence). CDR3 region: CASSLTGLGNQPQHF. The DNA of the CDR3 is TGTGCCAGCAGTCTCACGGGGTTGGGGAATCAGCCCCAGCATTTT.

The chain is built from TRBV11-1 and TRBJ2-7, with 9 bases aligning to TRBD1. Germline V gene data show CDR1 as SGHAT and CDR2 as FQDESV (reference sequence). CDR3 length equals 14 residues. With 4 bases clipped from V and 4 bases from J, the junction kept 5 bases outside the gene matches. Written as DNA, the CDR3 is TGTGCCAGCAGCTCCCGGGACAGGGTGTACGAGCAGTACTTC. Protein sequence: CASSSRDRVYEQYF. Full variable domain (outside the CDR3, taken from reference TRBV11-1 and TRBJ2-7): EAEVAQSPRYKITEKSQAVAFWCDPISGHATLYWYRQILGQGPELLVQFQDESVVDDSQLPKDRFSAERLKGVDSTLKIQPAELGDSAMYLCASSSRDRVYEQYFGPGTRLTVT.

With respect to this clone: This sequence is one base from a far larger clone and is likely a read error. Likely a read error: the CDR3 ends without its conserved phenylalanine or tryptophan. V usage is TRBV30 and J usage is TRBJ1-1; D not resolved. V was cut by 3 bases and J by 6 bases, with 11 bases left in between. The CDR3 is 12 amino acids. Germline V CDR1 and CDR2: GTSNPN, SVGIG (reference sequence). CDR3 nucleotides: TGTGCCTGGAGGGAGGGTCGCTCTGAAGCTTTCCTT. It codes for CAWREGRSEAFL.

As concerns this clone: Different DNA sequences within this sample yield the same CDR3. This rearrangement joins TRBV18 to TRBJ2-5; D uncertain. The ends were cut back, 2 bases at V and 4 bases at J, with 8 bases in the middle. This CDR3 is 13 amino acids long. Germline CDR1 and CDR2: KGHSH and LQKENI. CDR3 sequence reads: CASSPGFGETQYF. In DNA, the CDR3 is TGTGCCAGCTCACCAGGGTTTGGAGAGACCCAGTACTTC.

The chain recombines TRBV5-1 with TRBJ2-2, with TRBD1 as a possible D gene (6 bases). V lost 1 base and J lost 2, with 9 bases in between. CDR3 length: 15 amino acids. Germline loops: CDR1 SGHRS, CDR2 YFSETQ. CDR3 coding DNA: TGCGCCAGCAGCTTGATCAGGGGTAACACCGGGGAGCTGTTTTTT. Translated: CASSLIRGNTGELFF.

The rearrangement links TRBV5-1 to TRBJ1-4; TRBD1 might be the D (5 bases). CDR3 length: 15 residues. Deletions cut 0 bases from V and 6 bases from J, with 12 bases between. The germline CDR1 and CDR2 sequences are SGHRS and YFSETQ. In DNA form, the CDR3 reads TGCGCCAGCAGCTTGGGCGGGGGTGATCATGAAAAACTGTTTTTT. Translated, it gives CASSLGGGDHEKLFF.

The chain has TRBV28 and TRBJ2-2; TRBD1 is a possible D gene (6 bases). CDR1 and CDR2 (germline): MDHEN, SYDVKM. The CDR3 sequence is 17 residues long. Trimming removed 3 bases at V and 2 bases at J, with 16 bases between. CDR3 coding DNA: TGTGCCAGCAGTTTGAGGTGGGGGACACCAAACACCGGGGAGCTGTTTTTT. Amino acids: CASSLRWGTPNTGELFF.

This rearrangement joins TRBV6-1 to TRBJ1-2; D gene unclear. The CDR3 is 14 amino acids. Per the germline V gene, CDR1 is MNHNS and CDR2 is SASEGT. V shed 7 bases and J shed 1 base, with 13 bases lying between them. The CDR3 loop is CASTGWMVNYGYTF. The DNA for the CDR3 is TGTGCCAGCACGGGGTGGATGGTTAACTATGGCTACACCTTC.

This clone was picked up one time. V gene TRBV18 combines with J gene TRBJ2-5; 8 nucleotides match TRBD2. Germline-derived CDR1 and CDR2 are KGHSH and LQKENI. V lost 0 bases, J lost 0 bases, and 12 bases stayed unmatched. This CDR3 spans 19 amino acids. CDR3 in DNA: TGTGCCAGCTCACCACCTTCGTACGGGGGGGCCCCGTACCAAGAGACCCAGTACTTC. Protein sequence: CASSPPSYGGAPYQETQYF.

The chain recombines TRBV12-1 with TRBJ2-2. TRBV12-1 is noted as a pseudogene. This CDR3 region has 12 residues. The CDR3: CASSRRTGELFF. Written as DNA, the CDR3 is TGTGCCAGCAGCCGTAGGACCGGGGAGCTGTTTTTT.

The chain recombines TRBV2 with TRBJ2-3; 12 bases agree with TRBD2. Germline loops: CDR1 SNHLY, CDR2 FYNNEI. The CDR3 consists of 15 residues. The V segment lost 8 bases and the J segment 3 bases; nucleotides outside the gene matches: 6. The CDR3 is CASGLAGGPTDTQYF. DNA for the CDR3: TGTGCCAGCGGGCTAGCGGGAGGGCCGACAGATACGCAGTATTTT.

This clone has more than one count but fewer than ten. The rearrangement links TRBV5-1 to TRBJ2-5; D is unclear. Germline V gene data show CDR1 as SGHRS and CDR2 as YFSETQ. The ends were cut back, 0 bases at V and 2 bases at J, with 11 bases in the middle. The CDR3 has 15 residues. CDR3 coding DNA: TGCGCCAGCAGCTTGGCCCCGGCCGGACAAGAGACCCAGTACTTC. This gives the protein CASSLAPAGQETQYF.

This chain joins TRBV10-2 and TRBJ2-5, with 11 bases identical to TRBD2. The J call may be wrong; the DNA end is better matched by TRBJ2-7. The CDR3 runs 15 residues. The germline CDR1 and CDR2 sequences are WSHSY and SAAADI. CDR3 DNA sequence: TGCGCCAGCAGTGAGCGACTAGCGGGAAAGTACGAGCAGTACTTC. Its translation is CASSERLAGKYEQYF.

The chain recombines TRBV2 with TRBJ2-1; 7 bases align to TRBD1. V shed 2 bases and J 5 bases; nucleotides not matched to a gene: 6. Germline CDR1 is SNHLY and CDR2 is FYNNEI. The CDR3 has 15 residues. CDR3 residues: CASSEIRGPNNEQFF. CDR3 DNA sequence: TGTGCCAGCAGTGAAATAAGGGGGCCTAACAATGAGCAGTTCTTC.

The chain recombines TRBV6-6 with TRBJ1-1; TRBD1 aligns across 7 bases. CDR1 MNHNY and CDR2 SVGAGI come from the germline V gene (reference sequence). The CDR3 spans 15 residues. The junction had 10 bases not matched to a gene; V was cut back by 8 bases and J by 1 base. CDR3 protein: CASDWTGRRNTEAFF. CDR3 DNA: TGTGCCAGCGATTGGACAGGTCGGAGGAACACTGAAGCTTTCTTT.

J is TRBJ2-7 and V is TRBV4-1; 10 nucleotides match TRBD2. Germline V gives CDR1 MGHRA, CDR2 YSYEKL. This CDR3 contains 16 residues. V trimming: 0 bases; J trimming: 4 bases; junction bases outside the gene matches: 6. The CDR3: CASSQDAGLAAYEQYF. The CDR3 DNA follows: TGCGCCAGCAGCCAAGATGCAGGACTAGCGGCTTACGAGCAGTACTTC.

The V and J genes are TRBV5-6 and TRBJ1-5; 8 nucleotides match TRBD1. Germline CDR1 and CDR2: SGHDT and YYEEEE. Trimming at V came to 3 bases and at J to 7 bases, leaving 3 bases not matched to a gene. The CDR3 loop spans 13 amino acids. This CDR3 reads CASSSTGAQPQHF. The CDR3 bases are TGTGCCAGCAGCTCGACAGGGGCCCAGCCCCAGCATTTT.

This chain links TRBV10-3 with TRBJ2-2; 8 bases map to TRBD2. Unmatched junction bases numbered 6, after V lost 5 bases and J lost 4 bases. CDR3 length: 15 amino acids. Looked up from germline, CDR1 is ENHRY and CDR2 is SYGVKD. The CDR3 coding sequence is TGTGCCATCAGTATAGCGGGAATCGGCACCGGGGAGCTGTTTTTT. Protein product: CAISIAGIGTGELFF.

The chain employs TRBV14 and TRBJ2-7, with 8 bases that match TRBD2. In germline, CDR1 is SGHDN, CDR2 FVKESK. V shed 3 bases and J 0 bases; nucleotides not matched to a gene: 7. CDR3 size: 16 residues. The CDR3 bases are TGTGCCAGCAGCCAGTTAACTAGCGGCTACTCCTACGAGCAGTACTTC. Its translation is CASSQLTSGYSYEQYF.

CDR3 sequence reads: CASSVGPQGADTEAFF. The DNA of the CDR3 is TGTGCCAGCAGCGTAGGGCCACAGGGGGCAGACACTGAAGCTTTCTTT. The chain has TRBV7-9 and TRBJ1-1; TRBD1 matches at 9 bases. V trimming: 5 bases; J trimming: 3 bases; junction bases outside the gene matches: 10. Germline CDR1 reads SEHNR; CDR2 reads FQNEAQ (reference sequence). The length of the CDR3 is 16 residues.

The rearrangement links TRBV7-2 to TRBJ2-7, with D possibly matching TRBD1 (5 bases). The CDR3 sequence is 15 residues long. Trimming left V 5 bases short and J 0 bases short, with 14 bases between. Per the germline V gene, CDR1 is SGHTA and CDR2 is FQGNSA. The CDR3 region is CASSLDSTSSYEQYF. CDR3 DNA sequence: TGTGCCAGCAGCCTCGACAGTACATCCTCCTACGAGCAGTACTTC.